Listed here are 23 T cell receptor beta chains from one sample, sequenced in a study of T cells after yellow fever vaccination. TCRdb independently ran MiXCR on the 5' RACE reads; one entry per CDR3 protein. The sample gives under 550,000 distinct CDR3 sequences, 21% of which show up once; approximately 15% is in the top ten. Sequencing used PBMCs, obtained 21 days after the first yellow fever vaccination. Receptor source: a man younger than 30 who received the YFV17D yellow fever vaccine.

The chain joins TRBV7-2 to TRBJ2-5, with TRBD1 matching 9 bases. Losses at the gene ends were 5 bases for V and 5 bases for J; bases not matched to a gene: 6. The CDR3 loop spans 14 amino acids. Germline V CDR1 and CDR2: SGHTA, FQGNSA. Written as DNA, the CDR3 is TGTGCCAGCAGCCCAGACAGGGGGTACGAGACCCAGTACTTC. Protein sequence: CASSPDRGYETQYF.

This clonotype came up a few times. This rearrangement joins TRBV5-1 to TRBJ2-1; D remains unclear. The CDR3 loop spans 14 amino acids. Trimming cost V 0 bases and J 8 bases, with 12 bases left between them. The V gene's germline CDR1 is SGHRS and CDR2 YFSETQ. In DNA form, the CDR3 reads TGCGCCAGCAGCTTGGCCGGGCCCCTGGATGAGCAGTTCTTC. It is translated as CASSLAGPLDEQFF.

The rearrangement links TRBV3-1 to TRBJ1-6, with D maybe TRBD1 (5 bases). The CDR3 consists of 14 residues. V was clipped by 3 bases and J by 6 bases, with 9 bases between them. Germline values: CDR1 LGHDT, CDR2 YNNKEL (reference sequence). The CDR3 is CASSQGVSNSPLHF. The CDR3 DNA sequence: TGTGCCAGCAGCCAGGGGGTGAGTAATTCACCCCTCCACTTT.

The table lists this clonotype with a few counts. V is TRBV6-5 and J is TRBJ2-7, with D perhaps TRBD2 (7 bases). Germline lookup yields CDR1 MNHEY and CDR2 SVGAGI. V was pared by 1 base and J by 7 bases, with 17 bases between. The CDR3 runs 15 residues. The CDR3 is CASSYFARGAGEQYF. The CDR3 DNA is TGTGCCAGCAGTTACTTCGCACGGGGGGCGGGTGAGCAGTACTTC.

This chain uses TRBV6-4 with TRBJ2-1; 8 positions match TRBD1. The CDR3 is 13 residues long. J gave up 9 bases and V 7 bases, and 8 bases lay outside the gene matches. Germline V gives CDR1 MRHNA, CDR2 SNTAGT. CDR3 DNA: TGTGCCAGCAAAGGGCAGGGGGCGACTGAGCAGTTCTTC. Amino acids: CASKGQGATEQFF.

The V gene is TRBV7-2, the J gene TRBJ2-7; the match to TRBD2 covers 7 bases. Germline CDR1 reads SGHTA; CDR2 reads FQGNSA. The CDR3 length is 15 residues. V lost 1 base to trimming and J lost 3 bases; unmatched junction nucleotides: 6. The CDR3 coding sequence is TGTGCCAGCAGCTTAGGATCCGGGGGGATCTACGAGCAGTACGTC. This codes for CASSLGSGGIYEQYV.

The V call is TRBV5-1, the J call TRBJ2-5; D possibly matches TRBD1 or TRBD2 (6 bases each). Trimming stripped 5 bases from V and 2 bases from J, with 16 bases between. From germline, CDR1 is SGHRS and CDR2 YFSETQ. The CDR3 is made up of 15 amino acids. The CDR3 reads CASREGGLIQETQYF. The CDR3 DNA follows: TGCGCCAGCAGGGAGGGGGGATTGATACAAGAGACCCAGTACTTC.

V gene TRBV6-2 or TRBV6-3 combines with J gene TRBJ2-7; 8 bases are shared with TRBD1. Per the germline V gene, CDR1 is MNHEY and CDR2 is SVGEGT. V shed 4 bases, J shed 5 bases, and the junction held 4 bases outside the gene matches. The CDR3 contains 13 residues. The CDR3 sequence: CASSSLDRDEQYV. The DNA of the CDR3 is TGTGCCAGCAGTTCCCTGGACAGGGACGAGCAGTACGTC.

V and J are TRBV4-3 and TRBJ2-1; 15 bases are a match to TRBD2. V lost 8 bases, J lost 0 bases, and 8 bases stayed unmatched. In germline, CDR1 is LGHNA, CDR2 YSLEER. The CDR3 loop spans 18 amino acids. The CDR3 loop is CASGLGLAGGRSYNEQFF. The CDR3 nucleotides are TGCGCCAGCGGCCTCGGACTAGCGGGGGGGCGCTCCTACAATGAGCAGTTCTTC.

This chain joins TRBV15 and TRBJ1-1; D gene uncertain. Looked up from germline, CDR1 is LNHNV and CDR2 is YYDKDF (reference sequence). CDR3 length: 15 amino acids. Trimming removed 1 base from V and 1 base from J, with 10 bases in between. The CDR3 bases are TGTGCCACCAGCAGAGCTCCCACGACGAACACTGAAGCTTTCTTT. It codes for CATSRAPTTNTEAFF.

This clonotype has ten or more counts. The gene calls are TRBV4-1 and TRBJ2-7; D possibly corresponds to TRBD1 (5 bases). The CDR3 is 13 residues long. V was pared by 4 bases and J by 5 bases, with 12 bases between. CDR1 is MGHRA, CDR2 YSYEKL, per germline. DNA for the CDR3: TGCGCCAGCAGCCCGAGCCAGGGTAACGAGCAGTACTTC. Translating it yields CASSPSQGNEQYF.

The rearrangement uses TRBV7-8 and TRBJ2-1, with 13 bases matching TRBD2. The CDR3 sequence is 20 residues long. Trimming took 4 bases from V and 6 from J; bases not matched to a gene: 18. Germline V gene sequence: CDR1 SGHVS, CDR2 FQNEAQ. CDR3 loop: CASSYRYFGLAGVGANEQFF. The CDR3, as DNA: TGTGCCAGCAGCTACCGCTACTTCGGACTAGCGGGGGTAGGAGCCAATGAGCAGTTCTTC.

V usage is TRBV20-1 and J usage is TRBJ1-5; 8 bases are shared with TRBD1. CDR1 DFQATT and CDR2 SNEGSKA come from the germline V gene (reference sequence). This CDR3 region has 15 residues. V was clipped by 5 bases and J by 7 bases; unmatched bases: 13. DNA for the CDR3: TGCAGTGCTCTGACAGGGGCAAATTTGAAGCAGCCCCAGCATTTT. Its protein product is CSALTGANLKQPQHF.

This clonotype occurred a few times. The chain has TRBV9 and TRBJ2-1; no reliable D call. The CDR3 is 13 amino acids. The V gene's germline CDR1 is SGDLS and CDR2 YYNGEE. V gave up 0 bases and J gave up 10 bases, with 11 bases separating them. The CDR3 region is CASSVGRPGEQFF. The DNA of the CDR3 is TGTGCCAGCAGCGTAGGACGGCCCGGCGAGCAGTTCTTC. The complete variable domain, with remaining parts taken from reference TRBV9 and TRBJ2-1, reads DSGVTQTPKHLITATGQRVTLRCSPRSGDLSVYWYQQSLDQGLQFLIQYYNGEERAKGNILERFSAQQFPDLHSELNLSSLELGDSALYFCASSVGRPGEQFFGPGTRLTVL.

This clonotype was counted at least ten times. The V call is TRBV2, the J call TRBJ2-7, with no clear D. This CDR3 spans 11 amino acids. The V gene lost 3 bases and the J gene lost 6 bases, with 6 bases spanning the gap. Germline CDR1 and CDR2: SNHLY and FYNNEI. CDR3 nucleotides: TGTGCCAGCAGTGAGGCCAGCGAGCAGTACTTC. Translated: CASSEASEQYF.

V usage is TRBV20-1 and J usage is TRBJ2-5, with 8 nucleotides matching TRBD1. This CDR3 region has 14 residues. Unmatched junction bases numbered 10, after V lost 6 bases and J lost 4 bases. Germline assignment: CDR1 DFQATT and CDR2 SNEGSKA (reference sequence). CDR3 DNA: TGCAGTGCCCGATCCGGGACAGGAGTAGAGACCCAGTACTTC. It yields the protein CSARSGTGVETQYF.

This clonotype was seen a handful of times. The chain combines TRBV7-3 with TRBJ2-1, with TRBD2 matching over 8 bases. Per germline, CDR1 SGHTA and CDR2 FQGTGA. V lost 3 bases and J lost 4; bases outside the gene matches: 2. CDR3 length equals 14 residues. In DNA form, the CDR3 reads TGTGCCAGCAGCTTGGGACTAGATTACAATGAGCAGTTCTTC. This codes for CASSLGLDYNEQFF.

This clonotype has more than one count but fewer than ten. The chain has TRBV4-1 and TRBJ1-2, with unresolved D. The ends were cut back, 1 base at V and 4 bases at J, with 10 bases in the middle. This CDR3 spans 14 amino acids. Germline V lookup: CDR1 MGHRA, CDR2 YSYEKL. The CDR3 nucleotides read TGCGCCAGCAGCCAAGTTCTGGAGACCTATGGCTACACCTTC. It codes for CASSQVLETYGYTF.

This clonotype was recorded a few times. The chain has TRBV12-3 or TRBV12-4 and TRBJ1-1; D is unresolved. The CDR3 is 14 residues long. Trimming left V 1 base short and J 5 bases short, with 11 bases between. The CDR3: CASSLEGLGTEAFF. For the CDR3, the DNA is TGTGCCAGCAGTTTAGAGGGCCTAGGGACTGAAGCTTTCTTT.

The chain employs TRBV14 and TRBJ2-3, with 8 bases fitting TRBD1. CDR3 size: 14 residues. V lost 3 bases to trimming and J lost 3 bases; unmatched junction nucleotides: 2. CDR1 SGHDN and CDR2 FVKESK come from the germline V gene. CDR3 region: CASSHRGQTDTQYF. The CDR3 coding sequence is TGTGCCAGCAGCCACAGGGGGCAGACAGATACGCAGTATTTT.

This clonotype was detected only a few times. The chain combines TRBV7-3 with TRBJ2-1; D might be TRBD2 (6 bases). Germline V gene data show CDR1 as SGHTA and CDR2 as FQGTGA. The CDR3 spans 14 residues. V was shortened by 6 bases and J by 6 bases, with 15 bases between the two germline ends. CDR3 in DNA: TGTGCCAGCAGTCCCCGGGACTCAGGCAATGAGCAGTTCTTC. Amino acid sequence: CASSPRDSGNEQFF.

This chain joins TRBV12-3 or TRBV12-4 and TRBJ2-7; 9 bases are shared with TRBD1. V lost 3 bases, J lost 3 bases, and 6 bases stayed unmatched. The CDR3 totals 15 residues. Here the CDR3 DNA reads TGTGCCAGCAGTTTCACGGACAGGGGATTCTACGAGCAGTACTTC. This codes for CASSFTDRGFYEQYF.

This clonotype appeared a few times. This CDR3 is CASSPLRGGVRTGELFF. The CDR3 DNA sequence: TGTGCCAGCAGCCCCTTGAGGGGTGGGGTAAGGACCGGGGAGCTGTTTTTT. The chain is built from TRBV11-2 and TRBJ2-2, with D perhaps TRBD1 or TRBD2 (5 bases each). Germline lookup yields CDR1 SGHAT and CDR2 FQNNGV. Trimming left V 5 bases short and J 5 bases short, with 21 bases between. The CDR3 covers 17 residues.